This entry lists 15 T cell receptor beta chains sequenced from one sample in a study of OX40 agonist ivuxolimab in advanced cancers. Sequencing was performed with immunoSEQ multiplex PCR; in TCRdb, only in-frame clones are kept and a portion is missing. This sample has under 110,000 clones; less than 95% occur once, and the top ten carry approximately 0.48%. The sequenced sample was CD4+ or CD8+ T cells sorted from blood, obtained in a trial of the OX40 agonist ivuxolimab. These receptor sequences come from an adult with an advanced solid tumor such as melanoma, head and neck, liver or kidney cancer.

This sequence joins TRBV2 and TRBJ2-2; D unresolved. The germline gives CDR1 SNHLY, CDR2 FYNNEI. Trimming cost V 8 bases and J 6 bases, with 13 bases left between them. This CDR3 is 13 amino acids long. The CDR3 loop reads CASCQRAAGELFF. CDR3 DNA sequence: TGTGCCAGCTGTCAGAGAGCCGCCGGGGAGCTGTTTTTT. Using reference TRBV2 and TRBJ2-2 for the parts outside the CDR3, the full variable domain is EPEVTQTPSHQVTQMGQEVILRCVPISNHLYFYWYRQILGQKVEFLVSFYNNEISEKSEIFDDQFSVERPDGSNFTLKIRSTKLEDSAMYFCASCQRAAGELFFGEGSRLTVL.

The chain uses TRBV28 and TRBJ1-2; D is ambiguous. V dropped 5 bases and J dropped 11 bases, with 12 bases sitting between them. The CDR3 is 11 amino acids. Germline V gene lookup returns CDR1 MDHEN and CDR2 SYDVKM. The CDR3 sequence: CASSPSVGYTF. The DNA of the CDR3 is TGTGCCAGCAGTCCTTCGGTTGGTTACACCTTC.

The chain employs TRBV7-3 and TRBJ2-6, with D hard to call. V shed 5 bases and J shed 12 bases, with 11 bases lying between them. From germline, CDR1 is SGHTA and CDR2 FQGTGA. The CDR3 spans 12 residues. This CDR3 reads CASSPLKGVLTF. CDR3 DNA: TGTGCCAGCAGCCCTTTGAAGGGCGTCCTGACTTTC.

The genes are TRBV18 and TRBJ2-7, with 8 bases matching TRBD1. CDR3 size: 15 residues. Germline CDR1 is KGHSH and CDR2 is LQKENI. Losses at the gene ends were 3 bases for V and 3 bases for J; bases not matched to a gene: 7. The CDR3 region has the DNA TGTGCCAGCTCACCTCCCGGGACAGGCATCTACGAGCAGTACTTC. Its protein is CASSPPGTGIYEQYF.

This rearrangement joins TRBV14 to TRBJ2-6; D is perhaps TRBD2 (6 bases). This CDR3 has 15 amino acids. Trimming stripped 4 bases from V and 2 bases from J, with 9 bases between. Germline values: CDR1 SGHDN, CDR2 FVKESK. In DNA, the CDR3 is TGTGCCAGCAGCCTTACGGGGGCTGGGGCCAACGTCCTGACTTTC. This codes for CASSLTGAGANVLTF.

The chain carries TRBV11-2 and TRBJ2-1; 7 bases are shared with TRBD1. The CDR3 contains 15 residues. The ends lost 1 base at V and 4 bases at J; junction bases unmatched: 4. Looked up from germline, CDR1 is SGHAT and CDR2 is FQNNGV. This chain's CDR3 is CASSLGGQRYNEQFF. CDR3 DNA sequence: TGTGCCAGCAGCTTAGGGGGACAGCGATACAATGAGCAGTTCTTC.

This clone showed up just a few times. The genes are TRBV19 and TRBJ1-1; no definite D call. The CDR3 contains 13 residues. V dropped 6 bases and J dropped 0 bases, with 8 bases sitting between them. Germline lookup yields CDR1 LNHDA and CDR2 SQIVND (reference sequence). The CDR3 DNA reads TGTGCCAGTAGGCTAATGTTGAACACTGAAGCTTTCTTT. Its protein product is CASRLMLNTEAFF.

V and J are TRBV18 and TRBJ1-2; D is uncertain. CDR1 KGHSH and CDR2 LQKENI come from the germline V gene. Trimming took off 6 bases at V and 6 bases at J, with 20 bases between the two ends. The CDR3 is 15 amino acids. The CDR3 DNA reads TGTGCCAGCTCTCCATCGGCGTCAGGCGTCGATGGCTACACCTTC. It codes for CASSPSASGVDGYTF.

The genes are TRBV30 and TRBJ1-5; D not certain. CDR3 size: 11 residues. V shed 7 bases and J shed 2 bases, with 6 bases lying between them. Germline V gives CDR1 GTSNPN, CDR2 SVGIG (reference sequence). The CDR3 sequence is CASGGNQPQHF. CDR3 coding DNA: TGTGCCTCCGGGGGCAATCAGCCCCAGCATTTT.

The chain recombines TRBV5-1 with TRBJ1-2; no clear D gene. The CDR3 totals 14 residues. With 0 bases removed from V and 2 bases from J, the gap between germline ends came to 8 bases. CDR1 and CDR2 (germline): SGHRS, YFSETQ. CDR3 coding DNA: TGCGCCAGCAGCTTGGGGACCTTCAACTATGGCTACACCTTC. This translates into CASSLGTFNYGYTF.

The sample holds one count of this clone. V gene TRBV28 combines with J gene TRBJ2-7, with D hard to call. The ends were cut back, 6 bases at V and 5 bases at J, with 11 bases in the middle. The CDR3 length is 12 residues. Germline lookup yields CDR1 MDHEN and CDR2 SYDVKM. This CDR3 reads CASSGSLNEQYF. CDR3 nucleotides: TGTGCCAGCAGCGGCTCCCTTAACGAGCAGTACTTC.

In DNA, the CDR3 is TGTGCCAGCAGCTTACGAGGGGCGGGGTATAGCAATCAGCCCCAGCATTTT. Its translation: CASSLRGAGYSNQPQHF. The J gene is TRBJ1-5, the V gene TRBV7-8; tentative D call: TRBD1 (5 bases). There are 17 residues in the CDR3. Trimming shortened V by 2 bases and J by 0 bases, and 14 bases separated the two germline ends. The germline V gene has CDR1 SGHVS and CDR2 FQNEAQ. The full variable domain, with the rest looked up from reference TRBV7-8 and TRBJ1-5, is GAGVSQSPRYKVAKRGQDVALRCDPISGHVSLFWYQQALGQGPEFLTYFQNEAQLDKSGLPSDRFFAERPEGSVSTLKIQRTQQEDSAVYLCASSLRGAGYSNQPQHFGDGTRLSIL.

As for this clone: The junction departs from the called germline gene at one end, perhaps through a read error. The rearrangement joins TRBV10-3 to TRBJ1-4; D is unresolved. This CDR3 contains 15 residues. Germline V gene data show CDR1 as ENHRY and CDR2 as SYGVKD. The CDR3 sequence is CAISPTEGTNEKLFF. CDR3 sequence (DNA): TGTGCCATCAGTCCCACGGAGGGAACTAACGAAAAACTGTTTTTT.

This chain uses TRBV18 with TRBJ2-1; 9 nucleotides align to TRBD2. The CDR3 loop spans 14 amino acids. Germline assignment: CDR1 KGHSH and CDR2 LQKENI. V was pared by 4 bases and J by 6 bases, with 4 bases of the junction left unmatched. The CDR3, as DNA: TGTGCCAGCTCACGGCTAGCGGGGCCCAATGAGCAGTTCTTC. Its translation is CASSRLAGPNEQFF.

The chain combines TRBV5-4 with TRBJ1-6; 8 nucleotides align to TRBD1. CDR3 length: 14 residues. J was trimmed by 10 bases and V by 4 bases; bases with no gene match: 7. Germline V gene sequence: CDR1 SGHNT, CDR2 YYREEE (reference sequence). The CDR3 nucleotides read TGTGCCAGCAGCCCGGACAGGGAACGATCACCCCTCCACTTT. Its translation is CASSPDRERSPLHF.